These 11 T cell receptor beta chains originate from one sample sequenced in a study of T-cell memory formation after mild COVID-19 (dated by TCRdb to the early 2020s). The method was 5' RACE. Sequencing instrument: Illumina NovaSeq 6000. The public reads were reanalyzed by TCRdb: fastp trimming at Q25, MiXCR alignment, in-frame beta chains only. Rows with one shared CDR3 protein collapse into an entry with the most common genes and DNA. The sample table lists a few hundred thousand distinct CDR3 sequences, about 16% of them with a count of one. 20% to 25% of the sample is taken by the ten largest. The sequencing sample was made of PBMCs or a T cell subset sorted from them (not recorded which). These TCRs come from a young man who had mild COVID-19 (a few samples of this study predate the infection). The sample titles of this study are shuffled in the database, so cell type and time point are left out; the donor was told from shared clones.

This clonotype was seen ten or more times. The chain has TRBV5-1 and TRBJ1-1, with D possibly matching TRBD1 (5 bases). CDR1 and CDR2 from the germline V gene are SGHRS and YFSETQ. CDR3 size: 14 residues. Trimming shortened V by 4 bases and J by 1 base, and 11 bases separated the two germline ends. In DNA, the CDR3 is TGCGCCAGCAGCGCCAGGGTGGAGAACACTGAAGCTTTCTTT. This codes for CASSARVENTEAFF.

In its sample, this clonotype was seen a few times. This chain links TRBV20-1 with TRBJ2-5; a possible D gene is TRBD2 (5 bases). Trimming took off 4 bases at V and 0 bases at J, with 6 bases between the two ends. Per the germline V gene, CDR1 is DFQATT and CDR2 is SNEGSKA (reference sequence). The CDR3 totals 12 residues. This CDR3 reads CSANGDQETQYF. CDR3 sequence (DNA): TGCAGTGCTAACGGGGACCAAGAGACCCAGTACTTC.

This clonotype has just a few counts. The chain employs TRBV5-1 and TRBJ2-3, with 10 bases that match TRBD2. V gave up 4 bases and J gave up 5 bases; unmatched junction bases: 10. Per the germline V gene, CDR1 is SGHRS and CDR2 is YFSETQ. The CDR3 contains 16 residues. CDR3 in amino acids: CASSPPTSGSGDTQYF. The CDR3 coding sequence is TGCGCCAGCAGCCCCCCGACTAGCGGGTCGGGAGATACGCAGTATTTT.

The sample holds a few counts of this clonotype. The chain is built from TRBV6-6 and TRBJ1-1, with no clear D. V was clipped by 7 bases and J by 0 bases, with 9 bases between them. This CDR3 contains 13 residues. Germline CDR1 is MNHNY and CDR2 is SVGAGI (reference sequence). The CDR3 sequence is CASILYVNTEAFF. CDR3 nucleotide sequence: TGTGCCAGCATCCTTTACGTGAACACTGAAGCTTTCTTT.

V and J are TRBV24-1 and TRBJ2-1; D is ambiguous. The germline V gene encodes CDR1 KGHDR and CDR2 SFDVKD. This CDR3 has 16 residues. Deletions cut 4 bases from V and 0 bases from J, with 12 bases between. CDR3 residues: CATSDQDPSSYNEQFF. For the CDR3, the DNA is TGTGCCACCAGTGACCAAGACCCCAGCTCCTACAATGAGCAGTTCTTC.

The chain combines TRBV5-5 with TRBJ2-7, with D uncertain. CDR1 and CDR2 from the germline V gene are SGHKS and YYEKEE (reference sequence). V lost 0 bases and J lost 3, with 7 bases in between. This CDR3 is built from 13 residues. CDR3 residues: CASSLGSFYEQYV. DNA for the CDR3: TGTGCCAGCAGCTTGGGATCGTTCTACGAGCAGTACGTC.

The rearrangement uses TRBV5-1 and TRBJ2-2; perhaps TRBD1 as D (5 bases). The CDR3 is made up of 15 amino acids. The germline V gene has CDR1 SGHRS and CDR2 YFSETQ. Deletions cut 0 bases from V and 5 bases from J, with 11 bases between. This CDR3 reads CASSLGQGITGELFF. The CDR3 DNA follows: TGCGCCAGCAGCTTGGGGCAGGGTATAACCGGGGAGCTGTTTTTT.

This clonotype was counted a few times. The gene calls are TRBV4-1 and TRBJ1-5, with a possible D match to TRBD1 (5 bases). The germline V and J ends were trimmed by 2 bases and 0 bases, with 8 bases remaining between them. Germline assignment: CDR1 MGHRA and CDR2 YSYEKL. This CDR3 has 15 residues. CDR3 bases: TGCGCCAGCAGCCAACAGGGTGATAGCAATCAGCCCCAGCATTTT. Protein sequence: CASSQQGDSNQPQHF.

This clonotype was seen a handful of times. V usage is TRBV7-6 and J usage is TRBJ2-5, with 7 bases lining up with TRBD1. V shed 3 bases and J 5 bases; nucleotides not matched to a gene: 6. CDR1 and CDR2 from the germline V gene are SGHVS and FNYEAQ. CDR3 length: 14 amino acids. CDR3 DNA: TGTGCCAGCAGCTTTAGAGGGGGCCGCGAGACCCAGTACTTC. This translates into CASSFRGGRETQYF. Variable domain in full (rest from reference TRBV7-6 and TRBJ2-5): GAGVSQSPRYKVTKRGQDVALRCDPISGHVSLYWYRQALGQGPEFLTYFNYEAQQDKSGLPNDRFSAERPEGSISTLTIQRTEQRDSAMYRCASSFRGGRETQYFGPGTRLLVL.

This chain joins TRBV20-1 and TRBJ2-4; D perhaps matches TRBD2 (6 bases). The CDR3 has 12 amino acids. Germline values: CDR1 DFQATT, CDR2 SNEGSKA (reference sequence). With 1 base removed from V and 9 bases from J, the gap between germline ends came to 10 bases. The CDR3 here is CSARVGGGIQYF. The CDR3 DNA reads as TGCAGTGCTAGAGTGGGGGGAGGCATTCAGTACTTC.

The genes are TRBV20-1 and TRBJ1-1; D possibly corresponds to TRBD1 (6 bases). Germline V gene data show CDR1 as DFQATT and CDR2 as SNEGSKA (reference sequence). This CDR3 is 13 amino acids long. With 3 bases removed from V and 3 bases from J, the gap between germline ends came to 11 bases. Here the CDR3 reads CSASSGADTEAFF. DNA for the CDR3: TGCAGTGCTAGTTCGGGGGCGGACACTGAAGCTTTCTTT.